This T cell receptor (beta chain) was recovered during a study of radiotherapy plus CTLA-4 blockade in lung cancer. Looking at the study overall: Of the patients, roughly 17% showed objective responses and roughly 30% attained disease control. The study, taken as a whole, reports: In blood, tumor-derived TCR clones expanded after radiotherapy plus ipilimumab. Together with interferon-beta, which increased in serum after radiation, early dynamic changes in blood T cell clones were reportedly the best predictors of response.

Data came from immunoSEQ multiplex PCR; TCRdb stores just in-frame clones and leaves some out. Here the sample spans tens of thousands of clones, around 86% being singletons. As to this clone: Its antigen is as yet unknown.

CDR1 and CDR2 from the germline V gene are SGHRS and YFSETQ. The CDR3 has 15 amino acids. Trimming removed 3 bases from V and 5 bases from J; junction bases left unmatched: 8. The sample in question was peripheral blood, obtained from a patient treated with radiotherapy plus ipilimumab. This chain links TRBV5-1 with TRBJ2-1; TRBD1 matches 7 bases. This clonotype was obtained from a human donor with non-small cell lung cancer who had a partial response to radiotherapy plus ipilimumab. The CDR3 nucleotides are TGCGCCAGCAGCTACGGACAGGCTGGGCACAATGAGCAGTTCTTC. It encodes CASSYGQAGHNEQFF.